The T cell receptor (beta chain) described here comes from a study of Graves' ophthalmopathy and Graves' hyperthyroidism. Study results and limitations: Most thyroid-expanded clonotypes exceeding 0.001 frequency were also found in blood. From stable hyperthyroidism, ophthalmopathy was separated by a 13-signature model with 85% to 90% sensitivity and more than 75% specificity.

Germline CDR1 GTSNPN, CDR2 SVGIG (reference sequence). V dropped 8 bases and J dropped 0; count of bases not matched to a gene: 2. This CDR3 region has 12 residues. The study enrolled ophthalmopathy donors with moderate-to-severe activity, CAS ≥3, NOSPECS ≥4 and duration under 3 months. Additional autoimmune diseases, uncontrolled infections, pregnancy or lactation disqualified patients. This clonotype was counted at least ten times. The antigen remains undetermined. Amplification of TCR beta CDR3 regions used RNA transcripts. HTBI primers primed a first-round RT-PCR, and a second-round multiplex PCR followed. TCRdb re-called the multiplex PCR reads with MiXCR, one entry per CDR3 protein. The table shows under 350,000 distinct CDR3 sequences, with roughly a sixth occurring only once.

The clonotype was recovered from an adult man with Graves' ophthalmopathy. The chain carries TRBV30 and TRBJ2-7; 9 bases line up with TRBD1. Specimen: peripheral blood. This CDR3 is CAGTGSSYEQYF. The CDR3 nucleotides are TGTGCCGGGACAGGGAGCTCCTACGAGCAGTACTTC. Full variable domain (rest looked up from reference TRBV30 and TRBJ2-7): SQTIHQWPATLVQPVGSPLSLECTVEGTSNPNLYWYRQAAGRGLQLLFYSVGIGQISSEVPQNLSASRPQDRQFILSSKKLLLSDSGFYLCAGTGSSYEQYFGPGTRLTVT.